The clone carrying this T cell receptor (beta chain) was observed a few times. Its specificity is unknown. MiXCR, run by TCRdb on the reads, gives a single entry per CDR3 protein. The data contain about 770,000 distinct CDR3 sequences, roughly 29% of them seen just once; the ten biggest clones take up approximately 14%. The data stem from a study of T cell repertoires in cytomegalovirus infection. Study-level points and caveats: Public TCR beta family frequency separated CMV-and-HLA carriers, including in an independent cohort.

The sample here was cultured CD8+ T cells from PBMCs, taken from culture after CMV antigen stimulation. The TCR comes from a human donor in good health (CMV status not recorded). Some clones in this sample may be carry-over from other donors' samples.

CDR3 sequence: CASSQDFRPGQGMETQYF. CDR3 nucleotides: TGTGCCAGCAGCCAAGATTTCCGTCCGGGACAGGGGATGGAGACCCAGTACTTC. This chain uses TRBV14 with TRBJ2-5, with 10 bases that match TRBD1. This CDR3 has 18 amino acids. Trimming removed 0 bases from V and 5 bases from J; junction bases left unmatched: 12. Germline V gene data show CDR1 as SGHDN and CDR2 as FVKESK.